The 13 T cell receptor beta chains below come from one sample, sequenced in a study of T cell changes during pregnancy in multiple sclerosis. TCRdb keeps only in-frame clones here, not all; method: immunoSEQ multiplex PCR. In the table there are 60,000 to 90,000 clones, 85% to 95% of which are singletons. The starting material was peripheral blood, obtained after pregnancy. The receptors were gathered from a female donor in good health, enrolled as a control in a pregnancy study.

The chain joins TRBV7-3 to TRBJ2-1; tentative D call: TRBD2 (5 bases). From germline, CDR1 is SGHTA and CDR2 FQGTGA. The CDR3 covers 15 residues. V lost 2 bases and J 2 bases, leaving 10 bases between the germline ends. CDR3 sequence reads: CASSLYTRAYNEQFF. The CDR3 DNA is TGTGCCAGCAGCTTATACACTAGGGCCTACAATGAGCAGTTCTTC. The variable domain in full, completed from reference TRBV7-3 and TRBJ2-1, reads GAGVSQTPSNKVTEKGKYVELRCDPISGHTALYWYRQSLGQGPEFLIYFQGTGAADDSGLPNDRFFAVRPEGSVSTLKIQRTERGDSAVYLCASSLYTRAYNEQFFGPGTRLTVL.

J is TRBJ1-2 and V is TRBV6-5, with D perhaps TRBD1 (6 bases). CDR3 length: 14 residues. With 2 bases removed from V and 0 bases from J, the gap between germline ends came to 7 bases. Germline CDR1 is MNHEY and CDR2 is SVGAGI. CDR3 region: CASSYRQANYGYTF. The DNA for the CDR3 is TGTGCCAGCAGTTACCGACAGGCTAACTATGGCTACACCTTC.

V usage is TRBV29-1 and J usage is TRBJ2-1; D might be TRBD1 (7 bases). Trimming removed 3 bases from V and 3 bases from J, with 21 bases in between. This CDR3 has 17 amino acids. Germline CDR1 is SQVTM and CDR2 is ANQGSEA. The CDR3 nucleotides are TGCAGCGTTGAGGCGGGATCAGCAGGGGGGTTCTACAATGAGCAGTTCTTC. This encodes CSVEAGSAGGFYNEQFF.

This rearrangement joins TRBV7-8 to TRBJ2-1; 8 bases line up with TRBD2. The CDR3 is made up of 17 amino acids. V was pared by 5 bases and J by 5 bases, with 14 bases of the junction left unmatched. From germline, CDR1 is SGHVS and CDR2 FQNEAQ. The CDR3 sequence: CASSHMGAGTSHNEQFF. CDR3 bases: TGTGCCAGCAGCCATATGGGGGCCGGGACTAGTCACAATGAGCAGTTCTTC.

V gene TRBV4-2 combines with J gene TRBJ2-3, with 8 bases that match TRBD1. V was pared by 2 bases and J by 4 bases, with 5 bases of the junction left unmatched. In germline, CDR1 is LGHNA, CDR2 YNFKEQ. This CDR3 comprises 15 residues. The CDR3 loop reads CASSQQQGGADTQYF. CDR3 sequence (DNA): TGTGCCAGCAGCCAACAACAGGGGGGCGCAGATACGCAGTATTTT.

The V and J genes are TRBV7-9 and TRBJ2-3; 7 bases line up with TRBD1. CDR3 length: 17 residues. Germline-derived CDR1 and CDR2 are SEHNR and FQNEAQ (reference sequence). Losses at the gene ends were 3 bases for V and 0 bases for J; bases not matched to a gene: 9. CDR3 in DNA: TGTGCCAGCAGCTTGGGACAGAGGGGGATTAGCACAGATACGCAGTATTTT. Its protein product is CASSLGQRGISTDTQYF.

The J gene is TRBJ2-7, the V gene TRBV27; TRBD2 is a possible D gene (5 bases). Trimming removed 5 bases at V and 0 bases at J, with 11 bases between. CDR3 length: 14 residues. Germline loops: CDR1 MNHEY, CDR2 SMNVEV (reference sequence). CDR3 residues: CASSLGLGSYEQYF. Here the CDR3 DNA reads TGTGCCAGCAGTCTCGGACTGGGCTCCTACGAGCAGTACTTC.

The gene calls are TRBV6-1 and TRBJ1-2; TRBD1 matches at 8 bases. The germline V gene encodes CDR1 MNHNS and CDR2 SASEGT. The CDR3 extends over 16 amino acids. The V segment lost 2 bases and the J segment 7 bases; nucleotides outside the gene matches: 12. The CDR3 DNA is TGTGCCAGCAGTGAACGACAAGGAGCAGGGGGCCCTGGCTACACCTTC. The encoded protein is CASSERQGAGGPGYTF.

This clone has just one count. This sequence joins TRBV27 and TRBJ2-7, with 7 bases fitting TRBD2. CDR3 length: 14 residues. V was pared by 4 bases and J by 1 base, with 4 bases of the junction left unmatched. CDR1 is MNHEY and CDR2 is SMNVEV in the germline V gene (reference sequence). The CDR3 DNA reads as TGTGCCAGCAGTTCGAGGGAGGGGTCCTACGAGCAGTACTTC. It translates to CASSSREGSYEQYF.

The chain has TRBV5-4 and TRBJ1-1, with D possibly being TRBD1 (5 bases). Germline CDR1 SGHNT, CDR2 YYREEE (reference sequence). V was trimmed by 5 bases and J by 1 base, leaving 6 bases between them. The CDR3 totals 12 residues. The CDR3 is CASRGGNTEAFF. The CDR3, as DNA: TGTGCCAGCAGGGGGGGGAACACTGAAGCTTTCTTT.

This clone came up once. The V gene is TRBV15, the J gene TRBJ1-4; no clear D. Germline CDR1 reads LNHNV; CDR2 reads YYDKDF (reference sequence). The V gene lost 0 bases and the J gene lost 0 bases, with 11 bases spanning the gap. The CDR3 is 17 amino acids. CDR3 sequence (DNA): TGTGCCACCAGCAGAGACGAAACAGACGCAACTAATGAAAAACTGTTTTTT. This codes for CATSRDETDATNEKLFF.

The rearrangement links TRBV7-2 to TRBJ2-5; D is unresolved. There are 15 residues in the CDR3. V was clipped by 2 bases and J by 1 base, with 11 bases between them. CDR1 is SGHTA, CDR2 FQGNSA, per germline. The CDR3 bases are TGTGCCAGCAGCTTACCGCGGCTGGGCCAAGAGACCCAGTACTTC. As protein: CASSLPRLGQETQYF.

The rearrangement links TRBV7-8 to TRBJ2-7, with a possible D match to TRBD2 (6 bases). From germline, CDR1 is SGHVS and CDR2 FQNEAQ. V lost 2 bases and J lost 6, with 11 bases in between. The CDR3 consists of 13 residues. Written as DNA, the CDR3 is TGTGCCAGCAGCTTAACGGGAGTCGGCGAGCAGTACTTC. Translated, it gives CASSLTGVGEQYF.